The sequence of this T cell receptor (beta chain) was determined in a study of blood T cell repertoires in COVID-19. Across the whole study: The United States, Italy and Spain supplied acute and convalescent COVID-19 samples. Nucleic acid was either cDNA or gDNA, and it came from T cells, B-cell-depleted T cells, or PBMCs.

Authors' data handling: The assay estimated nucleated cells by amplifying reference gene primers. Produced via immunoSEQ multiplex PCR; TCRdb's table is partial and in-frame only. The V and J calls and clone size are taken from that table; D and trimming were inferred from the DNA. The data show 400,000 to 550,000 clones, with around 88% seen just once and 4.3% held by the top ten. Looked up from germline, CDR1 is LNHDA and CDR2 is SQIVND (reference sequence). The V segment lost 4 bases and the J segment 6 bases; nucleotides outside the gene matches: 8. The CDR3 covers 16 residues. This clonotype was sampled from a woman in her 30s with acute or convalescent COVID-19. The sample comprised peripheral blood. The chain uses TRBV19 and TRBJ1-5; 11 bases agree with TRBD1. In DNA form, the CDR3 reads TGTGCCAGTAGTACTCTTGGGACAGGGGGAAGTCAGCCCCAGCATTTT. Its protein product is CASSTLGTGGSQPQHF.